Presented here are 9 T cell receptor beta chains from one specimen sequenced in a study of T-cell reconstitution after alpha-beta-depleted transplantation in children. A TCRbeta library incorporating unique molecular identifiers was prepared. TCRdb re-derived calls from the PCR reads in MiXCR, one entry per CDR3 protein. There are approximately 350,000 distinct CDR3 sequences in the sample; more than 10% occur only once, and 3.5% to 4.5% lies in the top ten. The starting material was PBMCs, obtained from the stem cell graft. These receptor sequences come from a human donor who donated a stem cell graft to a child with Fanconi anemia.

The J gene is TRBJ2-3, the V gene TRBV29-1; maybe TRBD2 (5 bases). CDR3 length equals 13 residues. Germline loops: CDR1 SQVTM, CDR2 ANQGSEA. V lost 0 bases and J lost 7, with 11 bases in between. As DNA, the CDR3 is TGCAGCGTTGAAGACGGTAGAGGGCATACGCAGTATTTT. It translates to CSVEDGRGHTQYF.

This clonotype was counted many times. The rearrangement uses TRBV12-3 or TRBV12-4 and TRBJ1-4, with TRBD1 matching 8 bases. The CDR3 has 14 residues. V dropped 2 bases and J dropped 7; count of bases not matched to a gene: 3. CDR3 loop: CASSLSGGSEKLFF. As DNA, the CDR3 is TGTGCCAGCAGTTTATCAGGGGGCAGTGAAAAACTGTTTTTT.

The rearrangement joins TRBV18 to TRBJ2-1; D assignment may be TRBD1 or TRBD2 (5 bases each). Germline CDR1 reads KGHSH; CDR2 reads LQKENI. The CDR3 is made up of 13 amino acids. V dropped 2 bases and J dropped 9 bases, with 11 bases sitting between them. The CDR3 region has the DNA TGTGCCAGCTCACCAGGGACGCCGGTTGAGCAGTTCTTC. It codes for CASSPGTPVEQFF.

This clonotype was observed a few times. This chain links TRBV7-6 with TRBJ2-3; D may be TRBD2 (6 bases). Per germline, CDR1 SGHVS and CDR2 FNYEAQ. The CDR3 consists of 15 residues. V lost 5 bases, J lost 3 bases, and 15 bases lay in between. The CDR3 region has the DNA TGTGCCAGCAGCCCCACAGGAGGGGATACAGATACGCAGTATTTT. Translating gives CASSPTGGDTDTQYF.

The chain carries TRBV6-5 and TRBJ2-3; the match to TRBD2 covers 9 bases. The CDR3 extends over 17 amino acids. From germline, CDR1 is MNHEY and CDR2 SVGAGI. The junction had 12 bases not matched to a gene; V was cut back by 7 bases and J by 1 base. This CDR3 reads CASTKEWASGGTDTQYF. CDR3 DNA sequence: TGTGCCAGCACCAAAGAATGGGCTAGCGGGGGCACAGATACGCAGTATTTT.

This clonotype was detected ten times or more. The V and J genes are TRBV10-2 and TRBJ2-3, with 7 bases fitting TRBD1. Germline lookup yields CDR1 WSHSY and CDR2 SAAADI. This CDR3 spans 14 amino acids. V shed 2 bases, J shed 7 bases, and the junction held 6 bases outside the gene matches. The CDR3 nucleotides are TGCGCCAGCAGTGAGACTCGAGGGGGCAATACGCAGTATTTT. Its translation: CASSETRGGNTQYF.

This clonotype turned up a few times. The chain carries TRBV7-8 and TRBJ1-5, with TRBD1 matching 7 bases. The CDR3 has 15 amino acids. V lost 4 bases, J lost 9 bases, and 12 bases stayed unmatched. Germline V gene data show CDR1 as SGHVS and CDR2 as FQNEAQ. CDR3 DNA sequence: TGTGCCAGCAGCTCGGCCCCGGGACAGACCCGGCCCCAGCATTTT. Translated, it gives CASSSAPGQTRPQHF.

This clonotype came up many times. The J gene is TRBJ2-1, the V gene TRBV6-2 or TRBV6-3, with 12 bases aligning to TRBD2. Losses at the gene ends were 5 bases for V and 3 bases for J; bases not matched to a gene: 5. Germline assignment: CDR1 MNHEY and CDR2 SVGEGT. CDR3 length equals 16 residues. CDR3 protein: CASSPGLAGNYNEQFF. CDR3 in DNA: TGTGCCAGCAGTCCCGGACTAGCGGGGAACTACAATGAGCAGTTCTTC.

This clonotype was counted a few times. In DNA, the CDR3 is TGCGCCAGCAGCTTGGATACTAGCGGGGCCCAAGAGACCCAGTACTTC. It codes for CASSLDTSGAQETQYF. The rearrangement links TRBV5-1 to TRBJ2-5; 10 bases line up with TRBD2. CDR3 length: 16 amino acids. Germline loops: CDR1 SGHRS, CDR2 YFSETQ. The trim removed 0 bases at V and 1 base at J, leaving 3 bases unmatched.